Following are 31 T cell receptor beta chains from one sample sequenced in a study of blood T cell repertoires in COVID-19. Here immunoSEQ multiplex PCR was the method, and the copy in TCRdb shows in-frame clones only, minus some. The sample records roughly 200,000 clones, 90% being singletons. Sequencing used peripheral blood. These receptor sequences come from a man aged 50 or older with acute or convalescent COVID-19.

The J gene is TRBJ1-4, the V gene TRBV6-5, with D possibly matching TRBD1 (5 bases). The V and J ends lost 6 bases and 0 bases respectively, with 11 bases between them. Germline values: CDR1 MNHEY, CDR2 SVGAGI. The CDR3 length is 15 residues. The CDR3 region is CASRGASATNEKLFF. The DNA of the CDR3 is TGTGCCAGCAGAGGGGCCAGTGCAACTAATGAAAAACTGTTTTTT.

The chain uses TRBV14 and TRBJ2-6; possibly TRBD2 for D (6 bases). The germline CDR1 and CDR2 sequences are SGHDN and FVKESK. Between the trimmed V and J ends, which lost 1 base and 2 bases, there was a span of 18 bases. The CDR3 is made up of 19 amino acids. CDR3 residues: CASSQGPPGGGTGANVLTF. The CDR3 DNA reads as TGTGCCAGCAGCCAAGGGCCTCCCGGTGGGGGGACTGGGGCCAACGTCCTGACTTTC.

The genes are TRBV2 and TRBJ2-7; D might be TRBD1 (6 bases). Per germline, CDR1 SNHLY and CDR2 FYNNEI. The CDR3 contains 12 residues. Trimming removed 5 bases at V and 3 bases at J, with 8 bases between. The CDR3 reads CASSWDIYEQYF. CDR3 nucleotide sequence: TGTGCCAGCAGTTGGGACATCTACGAGCAGTACTTC.

This sequence joins TRBV11-2 and TRBJ2-3; D remains ambiguous. V shed 6 bases and J shed 2 bases, with 12 bases lying between them. CDR3 length equals 14 residues. CDR1 and CDR2 (germline): SGHAT, FQNNGV. CDR3: CASRPSLYTDTQYF. The CDR3 nucleotides read TGTGCCAGCAGGCCCTCCCTCTACACAGATACGCAGTATTTT.

This sequence joins TRBV7-6 and TRBJ2-3; TRBD1 is a possible D gene (8 bases). Trimming shortened V by 5 bases and J by 3 bases, and 18 bases separated the two germline ends. This CDR3 has 16 amino acids. CDR1 and CDR2 (germline): SGHVS, FNYEAQ. The CDR3 nucleotides are TGTGCCAGCAGCCCACAGGGGGGGTCACTAACAGATACGCAGTATTTT. Its protein is CASSPQGGSLTDTQYF.

This chain joins TRBV9 and TRBJ2-1, with 11 bases that match TRBD2. Germline assignment: CDR1 SGDLS and CDR2 YYNGEE. Trimming removed 2 bases from V and 3 bases from J; junction bases left unmatched: 4. The CDR3 has 16 residues. CDR3 coding DNA: TGTGCCAGCAGCGTTCTAGCGGGGGGATACTACAATGAGCAGTTCTTC. Amino acids: CASSVLAGGYYNEQFF.

The CDR3 sequence: CASSLLDRGTDTQYF. CDR3 nucleotides: TGTGCCAGCAGCTTGTTGGACAGGGGGACAGATACGCAGTATTTT. The chain carries TRBV5-6 and TRBJ2-3; 10 bases map to TRBD1. V trimming: 1 base; J trimming: 3 bases; junction bases outside the gene matches: 2. The CDR3 loop spans 15 amino acids. Looked up from germline, CDR1 is SGHDT and CDR2 is YYEEEE.

V gene TRBV25-1 combines with J gene TRBJ2-7; no reliable D call. The V gene's germline CDR1 is MGHDK and CDR2 SYGVNS. Trimming took off 6 bases at V and 0 bases at J, with 6 bases between the two ends. The CDR3 length is 12 residues. CDR3 region: CASSGSSYEQYF. The CDR3 DNA sequence: TGTGCCAGCAGCGGGTCCTCCTACGAGCAGTACTTC.

The V call is TRBV19, the J call TRBJ1-2, with D perhaps TRBD1 (5 bases). V was trimmed by 5 bases and J by 3 bases, leaving 16 bases between them. Germline CDR1 LNHDA, CDR2 SQIVND (reference sequence). The CDR3 extends over 15 amino acids. CDR3 sequence reads: CASSGGLNHHYGYTF. The CDR3 region has the DNA TGTGCCAGTAGTGGGGGACTGAATCACCACTATGGCTACACCTTC.

The rearrangement links TRBV28 to TRBJ1-2; 7 positions agree with TRBD1. The CDR3 has 15 amino acids. Germline V gene sequence: CDR1 MDHEN, CDR2 SYDVKM. Trimming cost V 5 bases and J 0 bases; bases outside gene matches: 6. The CDR3 region is CASSEAGGANYGYTF. DNA for the CDR3: TGTGCCAGCAGTGAAGCAGGGGGTGCTAACTATGGCTACACCTTC.

The chain employs TRBV28 and TRBJ2-3, with 10 bases matching TRBD1. Germline V lookup: CDR1 MDHEN, CDR2 SYDVKM. J was trimmed by 2 bases and V by 5 bases; bases with no gene match: 10. The CDR3 contains 17 residues. CDR3 nucleotide sequence: TGTGCCAGCAGTACTAATAAGGGACAGGGGCACACAGATACGCAGTATTTT. It is translated as CASSTNKGQGHTDTQYF. The full variable domain, completed using reference TRBV28 and TRBJ2-3, is DVKVTQSSRYLVKRTGEKVFLECVQDMDHENMFWYRQDPGLGLRLIYFSYDVKMKEKGDIPEGYSVSREKKERFSLILESASTNQTSMYLCASSTNKGQGHTDTQYFGPGTRLTVL.

The chain joins TRBV2 to TRBJ1-5; 8 bases match TRBD1. V gave up 6 bases and J gave up 1 base; unmatched junction bases: 5. The germline gives CDR1 SNHLY, CDR2 FYNNEI. CDR3 length equals 15 residues. The CDR3 DNA sequence: TGTGCCAGCAGGCTTCGACAGGGGAGCAATCAGCCCCAGCATTTT. Protein: CASRLRQGSNQPQHF. Drawing the rest from reference TRBV2 and TRBJ1-5, the complete variable domain is EPEVTQTPSHQVTQMGQEVILRCVPISNHLYFYWYRQILGQKVEFLVSFYNNEISEKSEIFDDQFSVERPDGSNFTLKIRSTKLEDSAMYFCASRLRQGSNQPQHFGDGTRLSIL.

The J gene is TRBJ2-1, the V gene TRBV30; a possible D gene is TRBD1 (6 bases). The CDR3 covers 16 residues. V was cut by 0 bases and J by 1 base, with 13 bases left in between. The germline V gene has CDR1 GTSNPN and CDR2 SVGIG (reference sequence). The CDR3 reads CAWSVHLRGSYNEQFF. The DNA of the CDR3 is TGTGCCTGGAGTGTACACCTCAGGGGTTCCTACAATGAGCAGTTCTTC.

This sequence joins TRBV5-8 and TRBJ1-6; 8 bases agree with TRBD1. Germline V gene sequence: CDR1 SGHTS, CDR2 YDEGEE. The CDR3 sequence is 15 residues long. V was clipped by 2 bases and J by 7 bases; unmatched bases: 5. The CDR3 protein is CASSFTGGLNSPLHF. The CDR3 region has the DNA TGTGCCAGCAGCTTTACAGGGGGATTGAATTCACCCCTCCACTTT.

The chain uses TRBV5-6 and TRBJ2-7, with D unresolved. Trimming removed 4 bases at V and 6 bases at J, with 11 bases between. In germline, CDR1 is SGHDT, CDR2 YYEEEE. The CDR3 length is 12 residues. CDR3 bases: TGTGCCAGCAGCCGAGGATTTAGCGAGCAGTACGTC. It codes for CASSRGFSEQYV.

The CDR3 sequence: CASSFSGANVLTF. The DNA of the CDR3 is TGTGCCAGCAGTTTTTCAGGGGCCAACGTCCTGACTTTC. The rearrangement uses TRBV6-5 and TRBJ2-6; no clear D. The CDR3 consists of 13 residues. Germline V gene data show CDR1 as MNHEY and CDR2 as SVGAGI. V was shortened by 4 bases and J by 4 bases, with 5 bases between the two germline ends.

The genes are TRBV28 and TRBJ2-1; no firm D call. Trimming pared 6 bases from V and 7 bases from J, leaving 10 bases between. The CDR3 is 12 amino acids. The V gene's germline CDR1 is MDHEN and CDR2 SYDVKM. This CDR3 reads CASSRTENEQFF. The CDR3 coding sequence is TGTGCCAGCAGCCGAACGGAGAATGAGCAGTTCTTC.

This chain uses TRBV2 with TRBJ1-1, with TRBD1 matching over 7 bases. Germline V CDR1 and CDR2: SNHLY, FYNNEI. This CDR3 has 15 residues. With 6 bases clipped from V and 2 bases from J, the junction kept 9 bases outside the gene matches. The CDR3 reads CASRASGTVNTEAFF. CDR3 nucleotides: TGTGCCAGCAGGGCCTCCGGGACAGTTAACACTGAAGCTTTCTTT.

J is TRBJ1-2 and V is TRBV7-8, with a possible D match to TRBD1 (5 bases). V was clipped by 5 bases and J by 6 bases, with 22 bases between them. Germline-derived CDR1 and CDR2 are SGHVS and FQNEAQ. The CDR3 runs to 16 residues. CDR3 amino acids: CASSQAGVGRGDGYTF. The DNA for the CDR3 is TGTGCCAGCAGCCAGGCGGGGGTTGGCCGGGGGGATGGCTACACCTTC. Full variable domain (outside the CDR3, taken from reference TRBV7-8 and TRBJ1-2): GAGVSQSPRYKVAKRGQDVALRCDPISGHVSLFWYQQALGQGPEFLTYFQNEAQLDKSGLPSDRFFAERPEGSVSTLKIQRTQQEDSAVYLCASSQAGVGRGDGYTFGSGTRLTVV.

The rearrangement links TRBV5-6 to TRBJ2-7, with TRBD2 as a possible D gene (6 bases). CDR3 size: 15 residues. Germline CDR1 is SGHDT and CDR2 is YYEEEE. Trimming removed 4 bases at V and 2 bases at J, with 16 bases between. CDR3 DNA sequence: TGTGCCAGCAGCAAGGGACTCACCGAGCCCTACGAGCAGTACTTC. Translation gives CASSKGLTEPYEQYF. The whole variable domain, remainder taken from reference TRBV5-6 and TRBJ2-7, is DAGVTQSPTHLIKTRGQQVTLRCSPKSGHDTVSWYQQALGQGPQFIFQYYEEEERQRGNFPDRFSGHQFPNYSSELNVNALLLGDSALYLCASSKGLTEPYEQYFGPGTRLTVT.

This rearrangement joins TRBV4-2 to TRBJ1-2; D is perhaps TRBD1 (5 bases). Trimming cost V 11 bases and J 7 bases, with 14 bases left between them. There are 11 residues in the CDR3. From germline, CDR1 is LGHNA and CDR2 YNFKEQ. CDR3 residues: CAAWGESGYTF. CDR3 sequence (DNA): TGTGCCGCGTGGGGGGAGAGTGGCTACACCTTC.

This clone showed up just once. The sample carries other DNA sequences with the same CDR3. V is TRBV27 and J is TRBJ2-7; 8 nucleotides line up with TRBD2. V lost 2 bases, J lost 0 bases, and 0 bases stayed unmatched. Looked up from germline, CDR1 is MNHEY and CDR2 is SMNVEV (reference sequence). This CDR3 has 14 residues. This CDR3 reads CASSLSGSSYEQYF. DNA of the CDR3: TGTGCCAGCAGTTTAAGCGGGAGCTCCTACGAGCAGTACTTC.

The chain carries TRBV7-9 and TRBJ2-1, with 9 bases aligning to TRBD2. CDR3 size: 16 residues. The ends lost 4 bases at V and 3 bases at J; junction bases unmatched: 7. Per germline, CDR1 SEHNR and CDR2 FQNEAQ (reference sequence). Written as DNA, the CDR3 is TGTGCCAGCAGCTCTCCGAGCGGGGGGAGCTACAATGAGCAGTTCTTC. This codes for CASSSPSGGSYNEQFF.

V is TRBV7-2 and J is TRBJ1-4; D unclear. Germline CDR1 reads SGHTA; CDR2 reads FQGNSA. V dropped 1 base and J dropped 7 bases, with 7 bases sitting between them. This CDR3 contains 13 residues. The CDR3 here is CASSLDSREKLFF. CDR3 bases: TGTGCCAGCAGCTTAGACAGTCGTGAAAAACTGTTTTTT. Full variable domain (remainder filled in from reference TRBV7-2 and TRBJ1-4): GAGVSQSPSNKVTEKGKDVELRCDPISGHTALYWYRQSLGQGLEFLIYFQGNSAPDKSGLPSDRFSAERTGGSVSTLTIQRTQQEDSAVYLCASSLDSREKLFFGSGTQLSVL.

The rearrangement uses TRBV4-1 and TRBJ1-5; maybe TRBD1 (6 bases). In germline, CDR1 is MGHRA, CDR2 YSYEKL. The CDR3 loop spans 15 amino acids. Trimming removed 1 base from V and 10 bases from J, with 17 bases in between. The CDR3 DNA follows: TGCGCCAGCAGCCAAGTACAGGGAGGGATTGATCCCCAGCATTTT. It encodes CASSQVQGGIDPQHF.

The DNA for the CDR3 is TGTGCCAGTAGTGGAGCTGGAGTCTATGGCTACACCTTC. Residues: CASSGAGVYGYTF. The rearrangement links TRBV19 to TRBJ1-2, with unresolved D. CDR1 is LNHDA and CDR2 is SQIVND in the germline V gene (reference sequence). The V end lost 5 bases, the J end lost 4 bases, and 11 bases lay between the germline ends. The CDR3 spans 13 residues.

The chain links TRBV5-5 to TRBJ1-1; 7 positions agree with TRBD1. V lost 2 bases to trimming and J lost 8 bases; unmatched junction nucleotides: 12. This CDR3 comprises 15 residues. The germline V gene encodes CDR1 SGHKS and CDR2 YYEKEE (reference sequence). CDR3 sequence reads: CASSFGSGGFWEAFF. Here the CDR3 DNA reads TGTGCCAGCAGCTTCGGCTCAGGGGGTTTTTGGGAAGCTTTCTTT.

The CDR3 region is CATGAALSTDTQYF. The CDR3 DNA sequence: TGTGCCACCGGTGCAGCGCTTAGCACAGATACGCAGTATTTT. This sequence joins TRBV10-3 and TRBJ2-3; D is undetermined. Trimming left V 10 bases short and J 0 bases short, with 14 bases between. In germline, CDR1 is ENHRY, CDR2 SYGVKD. The CDR3 has 14 residues.

This chain connects TRBV6-5 to TRBJ2-3, with D hard to call. The CDR3 spans 11 residues. Germline CDR1 is MNHEY and CDR2 is SVGAGI. V lost 4 bases and J 8 bases, leaving 7 bases between the germline ends. The CDR3 region has the DNA TGTGCCAGCAGTTCGTCGGGTACGCAGTATTTT. It specifies CASSSSGTQYF.

This chain links TRBV5-4 with TRBJ2-5, with D perhaps TRBD2 (6 bases). With 1 base removed from V and 2 bases from J, the gap between germline ends came to 9 bases. The CDR3 is made up of 14 amino acids. In germline, CDR1 is SGHNT, CDR2 YYREEE (reference sequence). As DNA, the CDR3 is TGTGCCAGCAGCTTGCCGCTAGCGCAAGAGACCCAGTACTTC. It encodes CASSLPLAQETQYF.

The CDR3 is CASSFLTGTRGQHEQFF. In DNA, the CDR3 is TGTGCCAGCAGCTTCCTTACCGGGACTAGAGGTCAGCATGAGCAGTTCTTC. This rearrangement joins TRBV11-2 to TRBJ2-1; 8 bases agree with TRBD2. The CDR3 sequence is 17 residues long. Germline V gene sequence: CDR1 SGHAT, CDR2 FQNNGV. Germline trimming cut 3 bases from V and 8 bases from J; bases unmatched to any gene: 15.